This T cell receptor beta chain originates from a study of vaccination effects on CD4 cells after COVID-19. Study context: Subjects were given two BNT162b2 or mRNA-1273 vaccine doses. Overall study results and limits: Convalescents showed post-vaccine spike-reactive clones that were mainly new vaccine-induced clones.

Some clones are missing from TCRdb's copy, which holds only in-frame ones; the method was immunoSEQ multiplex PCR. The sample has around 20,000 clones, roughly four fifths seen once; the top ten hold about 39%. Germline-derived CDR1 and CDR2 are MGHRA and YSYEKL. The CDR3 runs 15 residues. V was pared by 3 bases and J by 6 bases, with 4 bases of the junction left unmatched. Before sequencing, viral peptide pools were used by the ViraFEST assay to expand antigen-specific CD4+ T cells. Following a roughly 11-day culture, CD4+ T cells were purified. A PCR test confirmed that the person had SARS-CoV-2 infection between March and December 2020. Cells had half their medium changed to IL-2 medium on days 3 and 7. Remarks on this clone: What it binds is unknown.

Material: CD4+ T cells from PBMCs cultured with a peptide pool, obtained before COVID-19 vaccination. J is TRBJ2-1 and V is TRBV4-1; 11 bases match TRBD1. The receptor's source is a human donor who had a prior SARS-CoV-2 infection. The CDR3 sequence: CASSHPGQGVNEQFF. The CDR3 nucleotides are TGCGCCAGCAGCCACCCGGGACAGGGGGTCAATGAGCAGTTCTTC.